This record looks at one TCR beta chain sequence and its context. The J segment lost 6 bases and the V segment lost 1 base, leaving 6 bases of the junction unmatched. Germline CDR1 is SGHAT and CDR2 is FQNNGV. The CDR3 is 16 residues long. The entry originates in a study of blood T cell repertoires in COVID-19. The data were produced by immunoSEQ multiplex PCR, yet TCRdb's version contains in-frame clones alone and is incomplete. The sample carries about 250,000 clones, around 86% recorded once. The specimen sequenced was PBMCs or T cells enriched from blood (not recorded which). The genes are TRBV11-2 and TRBJ2-3; 11 positions agree with TRBD2. This TCR was recovered from a man aged 18 to 29 who had recovered from COVID-19. The CDR3 DNA is TGTGCCAGCAGCTTAGGGACTAGCGGGTTAGGGGATACGCAGTATTTT. This translates into CASSLGTSGLGDTQYF.